The clone carrying this TCR beta chain was detected only a few times. The sample originates from a study of cytomegalovirus exposure and HLA in healthy donors. These donors were members of the roughly 110-subject validation cohort, a group separate from the approximately 640-subject first cohort. Here immunoSEQ multiplex PCR was the method, and the copy in TCRdb shows in-frame clones only, minus some. The top ten hold approximately 1.3% of the sample, which has more than 100,000 clones, around nine tenths seen once. The ends lost 1 base at V and 6 bases at J; junction bases unmatched: 9. Looked up from germline, CDR1 is LGHNA and CDR2 is YNFKEQ. This CDR3 spans 16 amino acids.

Sequencing was performed on PBMCs. The V gene is TRBV4-2, the J gene TRBJ1-2; 9 nucleotides match TRBD1. The clonotype was recovered from a young man in good health and CMV-seronegative. The CDR3: CASSQVAGTGRDGYTF. In DNA, the CDR3 is TGTGCCAGCAGCCAAGTGGCCGGGACAGGGCGAGATGGCTACACCTTC.